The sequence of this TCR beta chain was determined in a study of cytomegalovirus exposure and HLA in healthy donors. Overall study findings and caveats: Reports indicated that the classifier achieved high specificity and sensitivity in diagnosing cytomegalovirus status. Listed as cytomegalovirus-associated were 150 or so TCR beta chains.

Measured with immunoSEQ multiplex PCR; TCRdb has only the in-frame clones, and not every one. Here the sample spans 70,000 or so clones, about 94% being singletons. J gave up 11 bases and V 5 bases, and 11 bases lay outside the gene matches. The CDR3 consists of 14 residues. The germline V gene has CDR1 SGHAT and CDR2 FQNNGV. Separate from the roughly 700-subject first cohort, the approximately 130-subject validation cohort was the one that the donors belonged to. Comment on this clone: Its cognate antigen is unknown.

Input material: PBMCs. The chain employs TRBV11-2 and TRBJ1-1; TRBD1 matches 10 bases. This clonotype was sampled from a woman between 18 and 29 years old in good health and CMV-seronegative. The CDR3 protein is CASSTIRDRGRAFF. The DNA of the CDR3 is TGTGCCAGCAGCACGATCCGGGACAGGGGTCGCGCTTTCTTT. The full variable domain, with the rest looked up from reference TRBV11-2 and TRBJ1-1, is EAGVAQSPRYKIIEKRQSVAFWCNPISGHATLYWYQQILGQGPKLLIQFQNNGVVDDSQLPKDRFSAERLKGVDSTLKIQPAKLEDSAVYLCASSTIRDRGRAFFGQGTRLTVV.